These 7 T cell receptor beta chains came from one sample sequenced in a study of regulatory T cells in long-lasting Graves disease. Time point here: persistent/refractory GD, antithyroid drugs over 5 years with positive TRAb. RNA isolated from PBMCs was used to make the TCR library. According to the study, TCR beta libraries were built with iRepertoire HTBI primers and CDR3-region Arm-PCR. In TCRdb, the multiplex PCR reads were re-called with MiXCR into one record per CDR3 protein. The sample shows 390,000 or so distinct CDR3 sequences, roughly 23% of them seen only once. The sequenced sample was peripheral blood mononuclear cells (PBMCs), obtained when the disease was refractory, from a patient treated with antithyroid drugs. These receptors originate from a middle-aged woman with Graves disease.

The genes are TRBV9 and TRBJ2-5, with no clear D. V lost 4 bases and J 2 bases, leaving 12 bases between the germline ends. The CDR3 sequence is 14 residues long. CDR1 SGDLS and CDR2 YYNGEE come from the germline V gene. The CDR3 sequence is CASSRPGDQETQYF. CDR3 DNA: TGTGCCAGCAGCCGGCCAGGAGATCAAGAGACCCAGTACTTC.

This clonotype was counted ten times or more. For the CDR3, the DNA is TGTGCCAGCAGTTCCCCCGGGACTAGCGGGATGTACGAGCAGTACTTC. This codes for CASSSPGTSGMYEQYF. The V gene is TRBV28, the J gene TRBJ2-7; 13 nucleotides align to TRBD2. The CDR3 has 16 residues. V was pared by 4 bases and J by 4 bases, with 7 bases of the junction left unmatched. In germline, CDR1 is MDHEN, CDR2 SYDVKM.

This clonotype has at least ten counts. The gene calls are TRBV3-1 and TRBJ2-7, with D possibly TRBD2 on 5 matching bases. Trimming shortened V by 1 base and J by 2 bases, and 6 bases separated the two germline ends. Germline CDR1 LGHDT, CDR2 YNNKEL (reference sequence). The CDR3 contains 13 residues. The chain's CDR3 is CASSQGGTYEQYF. The CDR3 nucleotides read TGTGCCAGCAGCCAAGGAGGGACCTACGAGCAGTACTTC.

The CDR3 sequence is CASRNREQETQYF. The CDR3 DNA reads as TGTGCCAGCAGAAACAGGGAACAAGAGACCCAGTACTTC. This sequence joins TRBV12-3 or TRBV12-4 and TRBJ2-5; a weak D match, TRBD1 (6 bases). V was pared by 6 bases and J by 2 bases, with 10 bases between. The CDR3 loop spans 13 amino acids.

About this clonotype: A far larger clone lies a single base away; this is likely a read error. The V and J genes are TRBV6-4 and TRBJ2-1; either TRBD1 or TRBD2 may fit D (5 bases each). The closer fit of TRBJ2-5 to the DNA end suggests the J call may be wrong. The germline gives CDR1 MRHNA, CDR2 SNTAGT. This CDR3 region has 15 residues. CDR3 protein: CASSGFGTPQETQYF. As DNA, the CDR3 is TGTGCCAGCAGTGGATTTGGGACCCCACAAGAGACCCAGTACTTC.

This sequence joins TRBV20-1 and TRBJ2-3, with D uncertain. V lost 6 bases, J lost 8 bases, and 18 bases lay in between. Germline V gene data show CDR1 as DFQATT and CDR2 as SNEGSKA (reference sequence). The CDR3 extends over 13 amino acids. CDR3 in DNA: TGCAGTGCCACCCTTGGGAATGAGCGTACGCAGTATTTT. It encodes CSATLGNERTQYF.

This clonotype came up a few times. The chain is built from TRBV7-2 and TRBJ1-1; D unresolved. Germline CDR1 and CDR2: SGHTA and FQGNSA. The CDR3 spans 13 residues. V lost 3 bases, J lost 7 bases, and 12 bases lay in between. The CDR3 nucleotides read TGTGCCAGCAGCTTGTGGAATTCGATTGAAGCTTTCTTT. It specifies CASSLWNSIEAFF.